This T cell receptor (beta chain) was observed in a study of OX40 agonist ivuxolimab in advanced cancers. This clone appeared a few times. The CDR3 is 17 amino acids. Germline V gene lookup returns CDR1 MDHEN and CDR2 SYDVKM. The junction had 11 bases not matched to a gene; V was cut back by 5 bases and J by 1 base. A history of autoimmune disease or systemic immunosuppression excluded patients. Produced via immunoSEQ multiplex PCR; TCRdb's table is partial and in-frame only. Of about 12,000 clones in the sample, about 81% are singletons; the top ten hold over 13%. The clonotype comes from an adult with an advanced solid tumor such as melanoma, head and neck, liver or kidney cancer. The material was CD4+ or CD8+ T cells sorted from blood, obtained in a trial of the OX40 agonist ivuxolimab. The chain uses TRBV28 and TRBJ2-7, with 10 bases fitting TRBD2. CDR3 loop: CASSPTIERGGSYEQYF. The CDR3 DNA is TGTGCCAGCAGTCCGACAATCGAGCGGGGGGGATCCTACGAGCAGTACTTC.